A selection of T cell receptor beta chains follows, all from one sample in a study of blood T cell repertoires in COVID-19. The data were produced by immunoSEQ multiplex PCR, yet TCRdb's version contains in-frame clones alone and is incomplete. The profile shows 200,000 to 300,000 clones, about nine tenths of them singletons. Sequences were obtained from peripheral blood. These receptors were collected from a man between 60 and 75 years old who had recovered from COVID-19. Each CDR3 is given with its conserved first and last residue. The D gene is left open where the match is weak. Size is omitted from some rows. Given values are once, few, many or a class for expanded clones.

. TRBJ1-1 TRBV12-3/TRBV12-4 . TGTGCCAGCAGCGTCAGGAACACTGAAGCTTTCTTT CASSVRNTEAFF
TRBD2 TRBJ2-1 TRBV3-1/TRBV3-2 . TGTGCCAGCAGCCAAGAATACGACTGGGTGGTGGGAGGGGAGCAGTTCTTC CASSQEYDWVVGGEQFF
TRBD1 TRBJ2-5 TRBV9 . TGTGCCAGCAGCGTACAAGGGGGCAGAGAGACCCAGTACTTC CASSVQGGRETQYF
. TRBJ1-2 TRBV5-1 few TGCGCCAGCAGGCGGCAGGGGCAGGGAGACTGGCGTGGCTACACCTTC CASRRQGQGDWRGYTF
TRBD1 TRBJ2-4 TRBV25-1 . TGTGCCAGCAGTGAAGCAGGGGGCACAAACATTCAGTACTTC CASSEAGGTNIQYF
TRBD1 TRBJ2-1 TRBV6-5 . TGTGCCAGCAGTTACTTGACAGGGGATGGGAATGAGCAGTTCTTC CASSYLTGDGNEQFF
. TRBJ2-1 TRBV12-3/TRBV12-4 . TGTGCCAGCAGTTTTACAGGGTACAATGAGCAGTTCTTC CASSFTGYNEQFF
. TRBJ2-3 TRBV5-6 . TGTGCCAGCAGCTTGGCGTTAGCGGCCACAGATACGCAGTATTTT CASSLALAATDTQYF
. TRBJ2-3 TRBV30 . TGTGCCTGGAGTCTCGCAGATACGCAGTATTTT CAWSLADTQYF
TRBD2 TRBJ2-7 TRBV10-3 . TGTGCCATCAGTACCTCCGGGACTAGCGGGGGCTACGAGCAGTACTTC CAISTSGTSGGYEQYF
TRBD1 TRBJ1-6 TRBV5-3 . TGTGCCAGAAGCGGAGGACAGGAGAATTCACCCCTCCACTTT CARSGGQENSPLHF
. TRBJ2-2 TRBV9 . TGTGCCAGCAGCGTAGACGAATCCTACAGGAACACCGGGGAGCTGTTTTTT CASSVDESYRNTGELFF
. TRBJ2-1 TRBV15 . TGTGCCACCGCGGAGTTCATAGGCAATGAGCAGTTCTTC CATAEFIGNEQFF
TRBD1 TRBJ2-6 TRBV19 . TGTGCCAGTAGTAACCCTCCCCGGACAGGGGGTGCTGGGGCCAACGTCCTGACTTTC CASSNPPRTGGAGANVLTF
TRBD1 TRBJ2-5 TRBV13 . TGTGCCAGCAGCTCCTCGGACAGGGGGAACCAAGAGACCCAGTACTTC CASSSSDRGNQETQYF
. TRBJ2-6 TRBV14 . TGTGCCAGCAGCCCTTCCTCTGGGGCCAACGTCCTGACTTTC CASSPSSGANVLTF
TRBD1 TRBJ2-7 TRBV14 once TGTGCCAGCAGCGCCCCACAAACAGGGGGCTACGAGCAGTACTTC CASSAPQTGGYEQYF
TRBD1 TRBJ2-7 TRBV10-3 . TGTGCCATCAGGGACAGGGGGATATACGAGCAGTACTTC CAIRDRGIYEQYF
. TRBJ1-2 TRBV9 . TGTGCCAGCAGCGTAGACGGTAACTATGGCTACACCTTC CASSVDGNYGYTF
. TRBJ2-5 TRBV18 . TGTGCCAGCTCACCACCGGACAGCCCCGAGACCCAGTACTTC CASSPPDSPETQYF
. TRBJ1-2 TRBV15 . TGTGCCACCAGCACCTCGGGTCTCTATGGCTACACCTTC CATSTSGLYGYTF
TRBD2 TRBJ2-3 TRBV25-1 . TGTGCCAGCTCCTCGACTAGCGGGGGGGCAACAGATACGCAGTATTTT CASSSTSGGATDTQYF
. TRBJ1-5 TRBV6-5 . TGTGCCAGCAGGAGAGGGGGTAGCAATCAGCCCCAGCATTTT CASRRGGSNQPQHF
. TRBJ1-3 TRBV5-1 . TGCGCCAGCTACAGCGGGGACTCAGGAAACACCATATATTTT CASYSGDSGNTIYF
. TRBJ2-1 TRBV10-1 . TGCGCCAGCAGGCTTGACAGACATCTTGAGCAGTTCTTC CASRLDRHLEQFF
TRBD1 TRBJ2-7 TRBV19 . TGTGCCAGTAGTATCCAGGACAGGGGCGAGCAGTACTTC CASSIQDRGEQYF
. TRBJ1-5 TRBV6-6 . TGTGCCACCCTCGGACAGCTCGCCCAGCCCCAGCATTTT CATLGQLAQPQHF
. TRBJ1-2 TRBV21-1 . TGTGCCAGCAGCAATGACAGTTTCTATGGCTACACCTTC CASSNDSFYGYTF
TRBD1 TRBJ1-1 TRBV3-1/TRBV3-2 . TGTGCCAGCAGCCCCCAGGGACAGCTGAACACTGAAGCTTTCTTT CASSPQGQLNTEAFF
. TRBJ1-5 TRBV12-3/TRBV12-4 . TGTGCCAGCAGCGTAAATTTTAATCAGCCCCAGCATTTT CASSVNFNQPQHF
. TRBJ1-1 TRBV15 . TGTGCCACCAGCAGAGATGGCCCCCCCACTGAAGCTTTCTTT CATSRDGPPTEAFF
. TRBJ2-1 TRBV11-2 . TGTGCCAGCAGCCTAGGGCCATCGTCCAATGAGCAGTTCTTC CASSLGPSSNEQFF
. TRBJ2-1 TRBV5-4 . TGTGCCAGCATCCCGCAGGGGTTGTCCTACAATGAGCAGTTCTTC CASIPQGLSYNEQFF
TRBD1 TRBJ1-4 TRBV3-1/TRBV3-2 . TGTGCCAGCAGCCAAAGAACCCAGGGGGCGAATGAAAAACTGTTTTTT CASSQRTQGANEKLFF
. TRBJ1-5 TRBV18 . TGTGCCAGCTCACCTCAGGGTGTTTTGGCCAATCAGCCCCAGCATTTT CASSPQGVLANQPQHF
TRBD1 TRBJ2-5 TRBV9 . TGTGCCAGCAGCGTATCGGTAACAGGGGGCTTGGAGACCCAGTACTTC CASSVSVTGGLETQYF
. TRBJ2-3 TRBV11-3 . TGTGCCAGCAGCCAAGACTCTCCCACAGATACGCAGTATTTT CASSQDSPTDTQYF
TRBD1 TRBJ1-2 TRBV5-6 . TGTGCCAGCAGCTCAGCCCCCCGAGGACAGGGCGTCTATGGCTACACCTTC CASSSAPRGQGVYGYTF
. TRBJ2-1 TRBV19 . TGTGCCACCCACCCCGGACAGAGCTCCTACAATGAGCAGTTCTTC CATHPGQSSYNEQFF
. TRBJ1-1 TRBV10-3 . TGTGCCATCACTTCAGGTCCGAGGGACACTGAAGCTTTCTTT CAITSGPRDTEAFF
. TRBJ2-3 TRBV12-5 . TGTGCTAGTGGTTTGACCACTAGGGCAGATACGCAGTATTTT CASGLTTRADTQYF
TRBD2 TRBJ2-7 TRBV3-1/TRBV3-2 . TGTGCCAGCAGCCAACCCTATGGACTAGGCTCCTACGAGCAGTACTTC CASSQPYGLGSYEQYF
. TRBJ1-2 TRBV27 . TGTGCCAGCAACCCATCCGGGGGGTCTGGCTACACCTTC CASNPSGGSGYTF
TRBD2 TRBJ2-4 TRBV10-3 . TGTGCCACCCGTGACGGCGGGGGGGGTTTATACATTCAGTACTTC CATRDGGGGLYIQYF
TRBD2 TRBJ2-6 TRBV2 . TGTGCCAGCAGGGGGGAGGGGACCCTTCGTAGGGCCAACGTCCTGACTTTC CASRGEGTLRRANVLTF
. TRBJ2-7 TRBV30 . TGTGCCTGGAGCCCAGGGGGGTACGAGCAGTACTTC CAWSPGGYEQYF
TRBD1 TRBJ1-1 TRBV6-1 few TGTGCCAGCAGTGAGTTTGGGGACAGGGCTAGCGAAGCTTTCTTT CASSEFGDRASEAFF
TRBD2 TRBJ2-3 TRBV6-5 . TGTGCCAGCAGTTATCGGGGGGGCGGAGTGGATACGCAGTATTTT CASSYRGGGVDTQYF
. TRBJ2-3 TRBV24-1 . TGTGCCACCAGTGCCGAACAGGACACAGATACGCAGTATTTT CATSAEQDTDTQYF
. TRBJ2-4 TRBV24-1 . TGTGCCACCAGTGGGGGAGGTACCCCGGCCAAAAACATTCAGTACTTC CATSGGGTPAKNIQYF
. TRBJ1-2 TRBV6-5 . TGTGCCAGCAGTTATTTCGGGAACTATGGCTACACCTTC CASSYFGNYGYTF
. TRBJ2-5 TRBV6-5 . TGTGCCAGCAGGGGCCTCAGGGAGACCCAGTACTTC CASRGLRETQYF
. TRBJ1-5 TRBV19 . TGTGCCACCACCCCCACGAAGAGCGTTAGCAATCAGCCCCAGCATTTT CATTPTKSVSNQPQHF
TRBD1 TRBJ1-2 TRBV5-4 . TGTGCCAGCAGCCCGGACAGGGCGGGGGGCTACACCTTC CASSPDRAGGYTF
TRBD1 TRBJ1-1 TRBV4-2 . TGTGCCAGCAGCCAAGATAACACAGGGGGCATCACTGAAGCTTTCTTT CASSQDNTGGITEAFF